The entry below describes one T cell receptor (beta chain). The target antigen is unknown. This sample was included in a study of CD8+CD57+ T cells in acquired aplastic anemia. As for the study in general: Sorted CD4+ plus CD8+ cells gave DNA averaging around 3 ug. Healthy CD8+ samples averaged approximately 9.9 million reads.

Study findings and constraints: Significance was not reached for CD8+ Simpson's diversity between patients and controls. Between patients and controls, around 30 CD8+ CDR3 sequences were found in common.

It was genomic DNA that served as the template for profiling TCR beta VDJ and CDR3. MiXCR, run by TCRdb on the reads, gives a single entry per CDR3 protein. The sample consists of around 200,000 distinct CDR3 sequences, around half of them appearing once. Trimming left V 9 bases short and J 10 bases short, with 13 bases between. The germline CDR1 and CDR2 sequences are LNHDA and SQIVND (reference sequence). This CDR3 region has 12 residues. What was sequenced was sorted CD4+, CD8+, or CD8+CD57+ T cells (not recorded which) from PBMCs. The receptor comes from a human donor in good health, serving as a control. The rearrangement links TRBV19 to TRBJ1-6; a possible D gene is TRBD1 (5 bases). The CDR3 nucleotides are TGTGCCAGCGGGACGGCCGACTCACCCCTCCACTTT. Translated: CASGTADSPLHF.